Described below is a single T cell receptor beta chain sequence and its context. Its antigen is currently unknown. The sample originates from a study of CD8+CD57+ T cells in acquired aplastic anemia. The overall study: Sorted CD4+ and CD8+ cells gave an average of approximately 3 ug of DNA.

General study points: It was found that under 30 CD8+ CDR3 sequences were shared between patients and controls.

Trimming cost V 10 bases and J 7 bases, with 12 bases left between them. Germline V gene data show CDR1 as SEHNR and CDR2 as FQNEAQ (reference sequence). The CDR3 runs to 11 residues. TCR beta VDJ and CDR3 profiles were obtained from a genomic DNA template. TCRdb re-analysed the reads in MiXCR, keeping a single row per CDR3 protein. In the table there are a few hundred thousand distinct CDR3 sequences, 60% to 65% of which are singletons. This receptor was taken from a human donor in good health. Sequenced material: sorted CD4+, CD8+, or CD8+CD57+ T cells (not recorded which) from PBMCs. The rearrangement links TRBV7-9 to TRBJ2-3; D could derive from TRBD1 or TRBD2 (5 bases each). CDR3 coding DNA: TGTGCCACCGGGACGCAGTATACGCAGTATTTT. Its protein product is CATGTQYTQYF.